These 23 T cell receptor beta chains came from one sample sequenced in a study of shared clonotypes between healthy human individuals. Only in-frame clones appear in the TCRdb table, and some are missing; sequencing was by immunoSEQ multiplex PCR. The table lists some 2,500,000 clones, around 90% of them singletons. The source material was naive CD4+ T cells from PBMCs. Subset defined: CD45RA+ positively selected. The receptors derive from a man aged 18 to 30 in good health. Some clones in this sample may be carry-over from other donors' samples.

This chain uses TRBV7-8 with TRBJ1-1; no firm D call. V was trimmed by 1 base and J by 3 bases, leaving 12 bases between them. CDR1 is SGHVS and CDR2 is FQNEAQ in the germline V gene. The CDR3 is made up of 15 amino acids. CDR3 region: CASSLGYPEDTEAFF. Written as DNA, the CDR3 is TGTGCCAGCAGCTTAGGGTACCCGGAGGACACTGAAGCTTTCTTT.

This chain connects TRBV7-2 to TRBJ1-2; 8 bases align to TRBD1. The CDR3 consists of 14 residues. CDR1 is SGHTA and CDR2 is FQGNSA in the germline V gene. After removal of 4 bases from V and 4 bases from J, the junction contained 5 bases not matched to a gene. The CDR3 loop reads CASSSPGQGYGYTF. The CDR3 coding sequence is TGTGCCAGCAGCTCGCCCGGACAGGGCTATGGCTACACCTTC.

This clone was picked up one time. The chain recombines TRBV7-2 with TRBJ2-7; D tentatively fits TRBD1 or TRBD2 (5 bases each). Trimming stripped 1 base from V and 5 bases from J, with 15 bases between. In germline, CDR1 is SGHTA, CDR2 FQGNSA. This CDR3 has 15 amino acids. CDR3 nucleotide sequence: TGTGCCAGCAGCTTAGGTCCCAGGGAGTACAACGAGCAGTACTTC. It codes for CASSLGPREYNEQYF. Together with reference TRBV7-2 and TRBJ2-7, the CDR3 gives the full variable domain: GAGVSQSPSNKVTEKGKDVELRCDPISGHTALYWYRQSLGQGLEFLIYFQGNSAPDKSGLPSDRFSAERTGGSVSTLTIQRTQQEDSAVYLCASSLGPREYNEQYFGPGTRLTVT.

This chain links TRBV5-6 with TRBJ2-5, with a tentative D call TRBD1 (6 bases). The CDR3 sequence is 14 residues long. Per the germline V gene, CDR1 is SGHDT and CDR2 is YYEEEE. Trimming cost V 4 bases and J 4 bases, with 14 bases left between them. Here the CDR3 DNA reads TGTGCCAGCAGCCCGAGAGCCAGGGGAGAGACCCAGTACTTC. Protein: CASSPRARGETQYF. The full variable domain, rest sourced from reference TRBV5-6 and TRBJ2-5, is DAGVTQSPTHLIKTRGQQVTLRCSPKSGHDTVSWYQQALGQGPQFIFQYYEEEERQRGNFPDRFSGHQFPNYSSELNVNALLLGDSALYLCASSPRARGETQYFGPGTRLLVL.

The chain recombines TRBV6-5 with TRBJ2-5; TRBD1 agrees at 9 bases. Germline CDR1 reads MNHEY; CDR2 reads SVGAGI. Trimming at V came to 5 bases and at J to 5 bases, leaving 6 bases not matched to a gene. The CDR3 contains 14 residues. The CDR3 DNA reads TGTGCCAGCAGTCCCGGGACAGGGACCGAGACCCAGTACTTC. Amino acid sequence: CASSPGTGTETQYF.

The chain couples TRBV10-3 to TRBJ2-2, with D perhaps matching TRBD2 (5 bases). Germline values: CDR1 ENHRY, CDR2 SYGVKD. Trimming stripped 7 bases from V and 6 bases from J, with 15 bases between. The CDR3 totals 14 residues. The CDR3 is CAITGSVEAGELFF. Written as DNA, the CDR3 is TGTGCCATCACCGGATCCGTGGAGGCCGGGGAGCTGTTTTTT.

This clone was detected once. The J gene is TRBJ1-2, the V gene TRBV11-3; D is perhaps TRBD1 (6 bases). The CDR3 is 16 amino acids. V was pared by 2 bases and J by 4 bases, with 17 bases between. The germline V gene has CDR1 SGHNT and CDR2 YENEEA. This CDR3 is CASSLQSSGQIYGYTF. Here the CDR3 DNA reads TGTGCCAGCAGCTTACAATCCTCGGGACAAATCTATGGCTACACCTTC.

The rearrangement uses TRBV10-3 and TRBJ2-2, with TRBD2 matching 10 bases. Germline V CDR1 and CDR2: ENHRY, SYGVKD. This CDR3 spans 14 amino acids. V lost 10 bases to trimming and J lost 2 bases; unmatched junction nucleotides: 4. The CDR3 bases are TGTGCCACCGGGACTAGCGCAAACACCGGGGAGCTGTTTTTT. It yields the protein CATGTSANTGELFF.

This chain links TRBV10-3 with TRBJ1-2; no clear D. V lost 4 bases and J lost 7, with 13 bases in between. CDR1 and CDR2 from the germline V gene are ENHRY and SYGVKD. This CDR3 has 13 residues. The CDR3 loop is CAISGTAPGGYTF. In nucleotides, the CDR3 is TGTGCCATCAGTGGGACCGCCCCCGGTGGCTACACCTTC.

This chain joins TRBV2 and TRBJ2-1; tentatively, D is TRBD2 (5 bases). Trimming cost V 3 bases and J 0 bases, with 15 bases left between them. CDR3 size: 17 residues. Germline lookup yields CDR1 SNHLY and CDR2 FYNNEI. Written as DNA, the CDR3 is TGTGCCAGCAGTGAGGTTGCTAGCCGAAGCTCCTACAATGAGCAGTTCTTC. Encoded protein: CASSEVASRSSYNEQFF.

The genes are TRBV28 and TRBJ1-2; D unclear. Germline V gene sequence: CDR1 MDHEN, CDR2 SYDVKM. The CDR3 extends over 13 amino acids. Trimming took off 4 bases at V and 5 bases at J, with 11 bases between the two ends. Here the CDR3 DNA reads TGTGCCAGCAGTTCCCCCGCCCTATATGGCTACACCTTC. This gives the protein CASSSPALYGYTF.

The chain couples TRBV6-6 to TRBJ2-5; D perhaps matches TRBD1 (5 bases). The V end lost 10 bases, the J end lost 5 bases, and 14 bases lay between the germline ends. Germline values: CDR1 MNHNY, CDR2 SVGAGI (reference sequence). CDR3 length: 12 amino acids. In DNA, the CDR3 is TGTGCCACCCAGGGCTATCTGGAGACCCAGTACTTC. Amino acid sequence: CATQGYLETQYF.

This chain links TRBV5-1 with TRBJ2-2, with 12 bases identical to TRBD2. The CDR3 contains 16 residues. In germline, CDR1 is SGHRS, CDR2 YFSETQ. Trimming cost V 2 bases and J 8 bases; bases outside gene matches: 7. CDR3 in amino acids: CASSFRTSGKSGELFF. The CDR3 DNA reads TGCGCCAGCAGCTTCCGGACTAGCGGGAAGTCTGGGGAGCTGTTTTTT.

The chain carries TRBV7-8 and TRBJ1-2; a possible D gene is TRBD1 (5 bases). The CDR3 contains 13 residues. V lost 0 bases, J lost 6 bases, and 8 bases lay in between. CDR1 is SGHVS and CDR2 is FQNEAQ in the germline V gene. The CDR3 coding sequence is TGTGCCAGCAGCTTAGCGGGAGGGGATGGCTACACCTTC. It encodes CASSLAGGDGYTF.

The chain has TRBV29-1 and TRBJ2-1, with D perhaps matching TRBD2 (7 bases). The CDR3 loop spans 14 amino acids. V lost 6 bases, J lost 6 bases, and 18 bases lay in between. The V gene's germline CDR1 is SQVTM and CDR2 ANQGSEA. The CDR3 protein is CSVRGGSPSNEQFF. The CDR3 coding sequence is TGCAGCGTGAGGGGGGGCAGCCCCAGCAATGAGCAGTTCTTC.

This rearrangement joins TRBV6-5 to TRBJ2-7; D call uncertain. In germline, CDR1 is MNHEY, CDR2 SVGAGI. The CDR3 sequence is 15 residues long. Trimming took off 0 bases at V and 5 bases at J, with 14 bases between the two ends. The CDR3: CASSYSKPIWDEQYF. In DNA, the CDR3 is TGTGCCAGCAGTTACTCGAAACCCATCTGGGACGAGCAGTACTTC.

The chain uses TRBV5-4 and TRBJ2-1; 14 bases align to TRBD2. The CDR3 contains 16 residues. Losses at the gene ends were 3 bases for V and 5 bases for J; bases not matched to a gene: 4. Germline CDR1 SGHNT, CDR2 YYREEE (reference sequence). In DNA, the CDR3 is TGTGCCAGCAGCTCCGGGACTAGCGGGGGCCACAATGAGCAGTTCTTC. Translated, it gives CASSSGTSGGHNEQFF.

Comments on this clone: Additional DNA sequences in this sample encode the identical CDR3. The rearrangement links TRBV28 to TRBJ2-7, with D hard to call. The CDR3 length is 13 residues. In germline, CDR1 is MDHEN, CDR2 SYDVKM. V gave up 2 bases and J gave up 2 bases, with 7 bases separating them. This CDR3 is CASSLTATYEQYF. CDR3 DNA sequence: TGTGCCAGCAGTTTAACAGCCACCTACGAGCAGTACTTC.

The rearrangement uses TRBV11-2 and TRBJ2-7; TRBD1 matches at 12 bases. Germline trimming cut 5 bases from V and 3 bases from J; bases unmatched to any gene: 5. Germline-derived CDR1 and CDR2 are SGHAT and FQNNGV. The CDR3 extends over 15 amino acids. The CDR3 bases are TGTGCCAGCAGCAACCGGGACAGGGGGCTCTACGAGCAGTACTTC. It yields the protein CASSNRDRGLYEQYF.

The V call is TRBV6-6, the J call TRBJ2-7, with 9 bases aligning to TRBD1. The CDR3 runs 12 residues. Germline CDR1 and CDR2: MNHNY and SVGAGI (reference sequence). The V gene end was trimmed by 4 bases and the J gene end by 5 bases; junction bases not matched to a gene: 0. The CDR3: CASSWDRDEQYF. The DNA of the CDR3 is TGTGCCAGCAGTTGGGACAGGGACGAGCAGTACTTC.

This chain uses TRBV7-3 with TRBJ2-2, with a tentative D call TRBD1 (5 bases). Trimming took off 5 bases at V and 8 bases at J, with 9 bases between the two ends. CDR3 length: 12 residues. CDR1 is SGHTA and CDR2 is FQGTGA in the germline V gene. The CDR3 protein is CASSRNRGELFF. CDR3 DNA sequence: TGTGCCAGCAGCCGGAACAGGGGGGAGCTGTTTTTT.

This chain connects TRBV10-3 to TRBJ2-5; 8 bases are shared with TRBD1. The V gene end was trimmed by 10 bases and the J gene end by 2 bases; junction bases not matched to a gene: 6. Germline values: CDR1 ENHRY, CDR2 SYGVKD. The CDR3 totals 13 residues. CDR3 loop: CATGTGPQETQYF. CDR3 in DNA: TGTGCCACCGGGACAGGACCACAAGAGACCCAGTACTTC.

The chain employs TRBV5-1 and TRBJ2-1, with 14 bases matching TRBD2. Germline V gene sequence: CDR1 SGHRS, CDR2 YFSETQ. The CDR3 is made up of 19 amino acids. The V gene end was trimmed by 0 bases and the J gene end by 0 bases; junction bases not matched to a gene: 5. DNA for the CDR3: TGCGCCAGCAGCTTGGGACTAGCGGGAGGGCCGAGCTCCTACAATGAGCAGTTCTTC. This encodes CASSLGLAGGPSSYNEQFF.